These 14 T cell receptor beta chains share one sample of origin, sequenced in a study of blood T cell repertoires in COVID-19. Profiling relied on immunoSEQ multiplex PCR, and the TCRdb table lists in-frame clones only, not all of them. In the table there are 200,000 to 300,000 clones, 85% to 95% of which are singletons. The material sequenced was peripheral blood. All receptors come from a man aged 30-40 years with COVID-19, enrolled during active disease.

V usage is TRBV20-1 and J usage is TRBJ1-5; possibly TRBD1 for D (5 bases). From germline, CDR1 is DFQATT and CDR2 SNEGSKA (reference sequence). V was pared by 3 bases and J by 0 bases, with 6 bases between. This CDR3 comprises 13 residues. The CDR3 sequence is CSASDSSNQPQHF. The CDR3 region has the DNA TGCAGTGCTAGTGACAGTAGCAATCAGCCCCAGCATTTT.

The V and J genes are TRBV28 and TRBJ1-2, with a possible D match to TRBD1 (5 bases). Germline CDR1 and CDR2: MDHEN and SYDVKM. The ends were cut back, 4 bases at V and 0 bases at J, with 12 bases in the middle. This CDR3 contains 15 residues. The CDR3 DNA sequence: TGTGCCAGCAGTTATGTCGGCAGGGCTAACTATGGCTACACCTTC. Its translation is CASSYVGRANYGYTF.

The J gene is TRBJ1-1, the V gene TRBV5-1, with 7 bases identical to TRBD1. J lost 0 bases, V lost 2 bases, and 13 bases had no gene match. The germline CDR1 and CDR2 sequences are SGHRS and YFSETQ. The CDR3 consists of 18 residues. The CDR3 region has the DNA TGCGCCAGCAGCTTTCCCCCCGGGACAGACCCCTTGAACACTGAAGCTTTCTTT. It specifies CASSFPPGTDPLNTEAFF.

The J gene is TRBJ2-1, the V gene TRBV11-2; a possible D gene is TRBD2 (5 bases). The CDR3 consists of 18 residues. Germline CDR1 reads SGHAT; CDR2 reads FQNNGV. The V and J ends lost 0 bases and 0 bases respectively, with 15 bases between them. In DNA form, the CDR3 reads TGTGCCAGCAGCTTAGATCTTGGAGGCCTCCGCTCCTACAATGAGCAGTTCTTC. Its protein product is CASSLDLGGLRSYNEQFF.

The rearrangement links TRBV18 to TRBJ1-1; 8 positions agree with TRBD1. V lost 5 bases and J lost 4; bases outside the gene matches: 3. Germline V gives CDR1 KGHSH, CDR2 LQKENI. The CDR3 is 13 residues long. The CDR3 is CASSGQGGTEAFF. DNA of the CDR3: TGTGCCAGCTCAGGACAGGGAGGCACTGAAGCTTTCTTT. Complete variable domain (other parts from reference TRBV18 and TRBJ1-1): NAGVMQNPRHLVRRRGQEARLRCSPMKGHSHVYWYRQLPEEGLKFMVYLQKENIIDESGMPKERFSAEFPKEGPSILRIQQVVRGDSAAYFCASSGQGGTEAFFGQGTRLTVV.

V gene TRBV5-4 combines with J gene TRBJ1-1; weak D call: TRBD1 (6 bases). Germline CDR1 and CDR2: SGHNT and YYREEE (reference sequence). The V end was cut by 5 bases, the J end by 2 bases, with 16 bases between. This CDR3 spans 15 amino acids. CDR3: CASRLDRPFNTEAFF. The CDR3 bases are TGTGCCAGCAGGCTAGACAGGCCCTTTAACACTGAAGCTTTCTTT.

CDR3: CATSSLMGQESTDTQYF. CDR3 in DNA: TGTGCCACCAGCAGCCTTATGGGACAGGAGAGCACAGATACGCAGTATTTT. The V call is TRBV15, the J call TRBJ2-3; 8 bases agree with TRBD1. This CDR3 contains 17 residues. Germline values: CDR1 LNHNV, CDR2 YYDKDF (reference sequence). V gave up 3 bases and J gave up 0 bases; unmatched junction bases: 8.

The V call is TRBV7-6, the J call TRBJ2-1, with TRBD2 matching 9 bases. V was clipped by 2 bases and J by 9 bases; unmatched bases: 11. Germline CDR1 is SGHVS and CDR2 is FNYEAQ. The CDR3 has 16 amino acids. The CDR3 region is CASSLRFAGGSSEQFF. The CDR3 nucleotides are TGTGCCAGCAGCTTACGTTTTGCGGGGGGGTCCAGTGAGCAGTTCTTC. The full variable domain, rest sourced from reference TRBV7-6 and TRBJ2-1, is GAGVSQSPRYKVTKRGQDVALRCDPISGHVSLYWYRQALGQGPEFLTYFNYEAQQDKSGLPNDRFSAERPEGSISTLTIQRTEQRDSAMYRCASSLRFAGGSSEQFFGPGTRLTVL.

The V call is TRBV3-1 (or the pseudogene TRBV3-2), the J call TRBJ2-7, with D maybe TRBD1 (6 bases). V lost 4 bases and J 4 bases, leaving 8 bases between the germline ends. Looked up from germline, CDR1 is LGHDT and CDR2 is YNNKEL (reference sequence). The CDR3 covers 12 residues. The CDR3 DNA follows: TGTGCCAGCAGCCTGACAGGTTACGAGCAGTACTTC. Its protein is CASSLTGYEQYF.

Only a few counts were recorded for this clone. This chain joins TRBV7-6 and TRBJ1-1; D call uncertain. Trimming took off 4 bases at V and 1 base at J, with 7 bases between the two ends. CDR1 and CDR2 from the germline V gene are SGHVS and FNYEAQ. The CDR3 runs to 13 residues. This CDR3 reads CASSSQENTEAFF. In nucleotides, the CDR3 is TGTGCCAGCAGCTCCCAGGAGAACACTGAAGCTTTCTTT.

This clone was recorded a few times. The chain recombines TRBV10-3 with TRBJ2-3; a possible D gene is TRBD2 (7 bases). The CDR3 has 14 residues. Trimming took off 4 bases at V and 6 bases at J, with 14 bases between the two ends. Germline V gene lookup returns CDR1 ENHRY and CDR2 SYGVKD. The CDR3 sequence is CAISGGGGSDTQYF. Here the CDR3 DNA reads TGTGCCATCAGTGGAGGGGGGGGTTCCGATACGCAGTATTTT.

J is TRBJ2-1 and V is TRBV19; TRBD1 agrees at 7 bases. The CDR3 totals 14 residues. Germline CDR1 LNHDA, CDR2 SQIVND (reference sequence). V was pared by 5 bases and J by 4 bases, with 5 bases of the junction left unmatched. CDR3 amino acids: CASSPNRGYNEQFF. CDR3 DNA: TGTGCCAGTAGTCCAAACAGGGGATACAATGAGCAGTTCTTC. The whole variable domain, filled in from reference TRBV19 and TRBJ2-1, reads DGGITQSPKYLFRKEGQNVTLSCEQNLNHDAMYWYRQDPGQGLRLIYYSQIVNDFQKGDIAEGYSVSREKKESFPLTVTSAQKNPTAFYLCASSPNRGYNEQFFGPGTRLTVL.

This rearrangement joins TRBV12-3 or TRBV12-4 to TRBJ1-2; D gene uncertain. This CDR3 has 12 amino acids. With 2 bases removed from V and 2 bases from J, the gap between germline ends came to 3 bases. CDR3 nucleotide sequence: TGTGCCAGCAGTTTATTAAACTATGGCTACACCTTC. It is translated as CASSLLNYGYTF.

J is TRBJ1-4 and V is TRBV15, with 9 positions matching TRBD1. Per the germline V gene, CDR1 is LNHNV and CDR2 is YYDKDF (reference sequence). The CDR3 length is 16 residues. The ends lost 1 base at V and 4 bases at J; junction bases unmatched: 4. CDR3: CATSRVGTGLNEKLFF. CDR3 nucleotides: TGTGCCACCAGCAGAGTCGGGACAGGGCTTAATGAAAAACTGTTTTTT.